These 25 T cell receptor beta chains were sequenced from one sample in a study of cytomegalovirus exposure and HLA in healthy donors. 60 Vbeta and 13 Jbeta primers were used in PCR. The table came from immunoSEQ multiplex PCR; TCRdb's copy has only in-frame clones and leaves some out. The sample lists roughly 110,000 clones, roughly 80% occurring once. The sequenced sample was PBMCs. The receptors originated from a man aged 35-49 years in good health and CMV-seronegative.

V gene TRBV29-1 combines with J gene TRBJ2-7, with 7 bases that match TRBD1. This CDR3 contains 13 residues. Germline V gene lookup returns CDR1 SQVTM and CDR2 ANQGSEA. V trimming: 6 bases; J trimming: 3 bases; junction bases outside the gene matches: 8. CDR3 in amino acids: CSVRTGQSYEQYF. In DNA form, the CDR3 reads TGCAGCGTAAGGACGGGACAGAGCTACGAGCAGTACTTC.

V usage is TRBV9 and J usage is TRBJ2-3; TRBD2 agrees at 8 bases. The CDR3 has 16 amino acids. Looked up from germline, CDR1 is SGDLS and CDR2 is YYNGEE. The trim removed 0 bases at V and 2 bases at J, leaving 5 bases unmatched. The chain's CDR3 is CASSVGHGGATDTQYF. CDR3 sequence (DNA): TGTGCCAGCAGCGTAGGGCACGGGGGGGCCACAGATACGCAGTATTTT.

The chain recombines TRBV5-1 with TRBJ2-3; no firm D call. CDR3 length: 14 residues. V gave up 0 bases and J gave up 0 bases, with 5 bases separating them. Per the germline V gene, CDR1 is SGHRS and CDR2 is YFSETQ. CDR3 nucleotide sequence: TGCGCCAGCAGCTTGGGAGTTAGCACAGATACGCAGTATTTT. Its translation is CASSLGVSTDTQYF.

J is TRBJ2-7 and V is TRBV11-2; maybe TRBD1 (6 bases). This CDR3 comprises 15 residues. The V gene's germline CDR1 is SGHAT and CDR2 FQNNGV. V was cut by 5 bases and J by 4 bases, with 18 bases left in between. CDR3 region: CASSRAWGPVYEQYF. CDR3 coding DNA: TGTGCCAGCAGCCGCGCATGGGGGCCGGTATACGAGCAGTACTTC.

The genes are TRBV28 and TRBJ1-6, with 7 bases aligning to TRBD1. The germline V gene encodes CDR1 MDHEN and CDR2 SYDVKM. With V trimmed by 6 bases and J by 7 bases, 9 bases remained unmatched. The CDR3 spans 15 residues. The CDR3 DNA follows: TGTGCCAGCAGATTAACCCACAGGGGCAATTCACCCCTCCACTTT. Amino acids: CASRLTHRGNSPLHF.

V is TRBV19 and J is TRBJ1-2; 7 nucleotides agree with TRBD1. The CDR3 is made up of 15 amino acids. The V gene's germline CDR1 is LNHDA and CDR2 SQIVND (reference sequence). The J segment lost 4 bases and the V segment lost 5 bases, leaving 10 bases of the junction unmatched. Here the CDR3 DNA reads TGTGCCAGTAGTGCCCGGTCCGGGACAGCCTATGGCTACACCTTC. Its translation is CASSARSGTAYGYTF.

The rearrangement uses TRBV7-9 and TRBJ2-5, with D hard to call. Germline CDR1 and CDR2: SEHNR and FQNEAQ (reference sequence). Trimming took off 2 bases at V and 5 bases at J, with 9 bases between the two ends. This CDR3 is 13 amino acids long. CDR3 bases: TGTGCCAGCAGCTTAACAACCTTGGAGACCCAGTACTTC. Its protein is CASSLTTLETQYF.

The chain employs TRBV2 and TRBJ1-5; 7 bases align to TRBD1. Losses at the gene ends were 6 bases for V and 5 bases for J; bases not matched to a gene: 10. Germline-derived CDR1 and CDR2 are SNHLY and FYNNEI. This CDR3 comprises 15 residues. For the CDR3, the DNA is TGTGCCAGCAGCCCATCCGAGGGGGCGCATCAGCCCCAGCATTTT. Translating gives CASSPSEGAHQPQHF.

The rearrangement links TRBV5-1 to TRBJ1-2; maybe TRBD1 (5 bases). CDR1 is SGHRS and CDR2 is YFSETQ in the germline V gene. The CDR3 is 14 amino acids. V was cut by 0 bases and J by 1 base, with 7 bases left in between. The CDR3 protein is CASSLARVNYGYTF. Here the CDR3 DNA reads TGCGCCAGCAGCTTGGCCAGGGTTAACTATGGCTACACCTTC. Based on the CDR3 plus reference TRBV5-1 and TRBJ1-2, the full variable domain is KAGVTQTPRYLIKTRGQQVTLSCSPISGHRSVSWYQQTPGQGLQFLFEYFSETQRNKGNFPGRFSGRQFSNSRSEMNVSTLELGDSALYLCASSLARVNYGYTFGSGTRLTVV.

This clone has just a few counts. This sequence joins TRBV5-4 and TRBJ2-1; TRBD1 matches at 8 bases. Germline CDR1 SGHNT, CDR2 YYREEE (reference sequence). The CDR3 covers 15 residues. The trim removed 5 bases at V and 5 bases at J, leaving 9 bases unmatched. The CDR3 is CASRVHRGANNEQFF. CDR3 sequence (DNA): TGTGCCAGCAGGGTACACAGGGGGGCCAACAATGAGCAGTTCTTC. The complete variable domain, with remaining parts taken from reference TRBV5-4 and TRBJ2-1, reads ETGVTQSPTHLIKTRGQQVTLRCSSQSGHNTVSWYQQALGQGPQFIFQYYREEENGRGNFPPRFSGLQFPNYSSELNVNALELDDSALYLCASRVHRGANNEQFFGPGTRLTVL.

This chain links TRBV12-5 with TRBJ2-1, with 8 bases that match TRBD2. The germline V gene has CDR1 LGHNT and CDR2 FRNRAP. The V gene end was trimmed by 8 bases and the J gene end by 3 bases; junction bases not matched to a gene: 6. The CDR3 spans 14 residues. The CDR3 protein is CASQAGGGYNEQFF. The CDR3 bases are TGTGCTAGTCAGGCGGGGGGCGGCTACAATGAGCAGTTCTTC.

The chain couples TRBV28 to TRBJ2-5, with 9 bases fitting TRBD1. The V gene end was trimmed by 3 bases and the J gene end by 5 bases; junction bases not matched to a gene: 19. This CDR3 has 19 amino acids. Germline-derived CDR1 and CDR2 are MDHEN and SYDVKM. The DNA of the CDR3 is TGTGCCAGCAGTTTTATCTTTCAGGACTCGGGACAGGGTGGGGAGACCCAGTACTTC. Residues: CASSFIFQDSGQGGETQYF.

This chain links TRBV5-1 with TRBJ1-1, with D unresolved. The CDR3 extends over 14 amino acids. Trimming stripped 2 bases from V and 1 base from J, with 9 bases between. Germline CDR1 reads SGHRS; CDR2 reads YFSETQ. CDR3 nucleotide sequence: TGCGCCAGCAGCTTAGAGGGCCCGAACACTGAAGCTTTCTTT. It translates to CASSLEGPNTEAFF.

V gene TRBV27 combines with J gene TRBJ1-3; the match to TRBD1 covers 8 bases. Germline trimming cut 4 bases from V and 4 bases from J; bases unmatched to any gene: 9. The CDR3 consists of 16 residues. Germline CDR1 and CDR2: MNHEY and SMNVEV (reference sequence). The chain's CDR3 is CASSSSGQGIGNTIYF. The CDR3 nucleotides are TGTGCCAGCAGTTCCTCAGGACAGGGCATCGGAAACACCATATATTTT.

The CDR3 DNA is TGCGCCAGCAGTGAGTTCCAACAGGGGACCTACGAGCAGTACTTC. As protein: CASSEFQQGTYEQYF. V usage is TRBV10-2 and J usage is TRBJ2-7; 7 bases are a match to TRBD1. The V gene's germline CDR1 is WSHSY and CDR2 SAAADI. CDR3 length: 15 residues. Unmatched junction bases numbered 5, after V lost 1 base and J lost 2 bases.

This clone has only one observation. The rearrangement links TRBV7-9 to TRBJ2-7; 9 bases are a match to TRBD1. This CDR3 is 15 amino acids long. Germline CDR1 SEHNR, CDR2 FQNEAQ (reference sequence). V was clipped by 3 bases and J by 7 bases; unmatched bases: 10. In DNA form, the CDR3 reads TGTGCCAGCAGCTTCTCGGAACAGGGGGCGGGGGAGCAGTACTTC. It encodes CASSFSEQGAGEQYF.

This rearrangement joins TRBV11-1 to TRBJ2-7; TRBD1 aligns across 8 bases. Trimming removed 4 bases from V and 3 bases from J; junction bases left unmatched: 8. From germline, CDR1 is SGHAT and CDR2 FQDESV (reference sequence). This CDR3 has 15 residues. The CDR3 nucleotides are TGTGCCAGCAGCTATACCTCCACAGGGGGCTACGAGCAGTACTTC. This sequence encodes CASSYTSTGGYEQYF.

CDR3 loop: CASSSGQVTGELFF. CDR3 sequence (DNA): TGTGCCAGCAGCTCCGGACAAGTCACCGGGGAGCTGTTTTTT. The rearrangement joins TRBV7-8 to TRBJ2-2; maybe TRBD1 (5 bases). Trimming removed 4 bases from V and 4 bases from J, with 10 bases in between. This CDR3 comprises 14 residues. Per germline, CDR1 SGHVS and CDR2 FQNEAQ.

The gene calls are TRBV4-1 and TRBJ2-5; 8 nucleotides agree with TRBD2. The junction had 11 bases not matched to a gene; V was cut back by 4 bases and J by 4 bases. From germline, CDR1 is MGHRA and CDR2 YSYEKL. CDR3 length: 16 amino acids. The CDR3 bases are TGCGCCAGCAGCCCCGTCAGGCCCACTAGCGGAGAGACCCAGTACTTC. Its protein is CASSPVRPTSGETQYF.

J is TRBJ1-2 and V is TRBV18; no firm D call. There are 13 residues in the CDR3. With 4 bases removed from V and 6 bases from J, the gap between germline ends came to 12 bases. Germline V gene data show CDR1 as KGHSH and CDR2 as LQKENI. DNA of the CDR3: TGTGCCAGCTCACTTGAGATCCTCGATGGCTACACCTTC. It translates to CASSLEILDGYTF.

This clone came up a few times. The V and J genes are TRBV4-2 and TRBJ2-5, with 9 bases fitting TRBD2. The J call is uncertain, as TRBJ2-7 better fits the DNA end. The V gene's germline CDR1 is LGHNA and CDR2 YNFKEQ. This CDR3 is 15 amino acids long. CDR3 bases: TGTGCCAGCAGCCAAGATGCTAGCGGGGCTTACGAGCAGTACTTC. Amino acids: CASSQDASGAYEQYF.

For this clone: Other DNA sequences in the same sample also yield this CDR3. This chain joins TRBV4-1 and TRBJ1-2, with 9 bases that match TRBD1. CDR3 length: 14 amino acids. Losses at the gene ends were 2 bases for V and 4 bases for J; bases not matched to a gene: 2. Germline V gives CDR1 MGHRA, CDR2 YSYEKL. CDR3 in DNA: TGCGCCAGCAGCCAAAGACAGGGGGGCTATGGCTACACCTTC. Its translation is CASSQRQGGYGYTF.

The chain combines TRBV6-1 with TRBJ1-1; D is ambiguous. V lost 4 bases, J lost 4 bases, and 19 bases lay in between. The CDR3 is made up of 16 amino acids. Per germline, CDR1 MNHNS and CDR2 SASEGT. CDR3 in amino acids: CASSGATFQWRTEAFF. The DNA for the CDR3 is TGTGCCAGCAGTGGGGCCACCTTTCAATGGCGCACTGAAGCTTTCTTT.

The chain is built from TRBV14 and TRBJ1-5; TRBD1 matches 10 bases. Losses at the gene ends were 10 bases for V and 0 bases for J; bases not matched to a gene: 3. Germline CDR1 and CDR2: SGHDN and FVKESK. The CDR3 is made up of 14 amino acids. This CDR3 reads CAIGTGASNQPQHF. CDR3 DNA: TGTGCCATCGGGACAGGGGCTAGCAATCAGCCCCAGCATTTT.

The chain employs TRBV21-1 and TRBJ1-1; the D call in the table, TRBD1, was not verified against the DNA. TRBV21-1 is flagged as a pseudogene. CDR3 length: 13 residues. This CDR3 is CASSGTGASEAFF. The CDR3 region has the DNA TGTGCCAGCAGCGGAACAGGGGCCTCGGAAGCTTTCTTT.